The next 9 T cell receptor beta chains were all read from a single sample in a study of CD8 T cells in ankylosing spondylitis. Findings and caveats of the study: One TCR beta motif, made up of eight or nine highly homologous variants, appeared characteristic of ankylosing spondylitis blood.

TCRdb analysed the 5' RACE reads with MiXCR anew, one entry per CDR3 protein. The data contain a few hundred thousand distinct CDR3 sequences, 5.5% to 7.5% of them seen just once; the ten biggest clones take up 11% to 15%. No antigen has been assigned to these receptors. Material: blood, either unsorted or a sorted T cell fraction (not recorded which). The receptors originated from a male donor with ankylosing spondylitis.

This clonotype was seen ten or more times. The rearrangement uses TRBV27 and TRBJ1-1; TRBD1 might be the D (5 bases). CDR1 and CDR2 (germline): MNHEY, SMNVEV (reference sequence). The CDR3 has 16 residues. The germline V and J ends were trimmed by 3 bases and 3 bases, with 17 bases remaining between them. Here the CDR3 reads CASSFSGPSPYTEAFF. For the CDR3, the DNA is TGTGCCAGCAGTTTCTCGGGGCCCTCCCCCTACACTGAAGCTTTCTTT.

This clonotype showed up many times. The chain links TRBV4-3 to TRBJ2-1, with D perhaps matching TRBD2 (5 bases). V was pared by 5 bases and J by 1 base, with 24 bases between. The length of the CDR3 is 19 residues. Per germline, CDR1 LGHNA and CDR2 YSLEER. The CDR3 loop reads CASSKTFGELVKSYNEQFF. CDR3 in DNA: TGCGCCAGCAGCAAAACCTTCGGGGAACTAGTAAAGTCCTACAATGAGCAGTTCTTC.

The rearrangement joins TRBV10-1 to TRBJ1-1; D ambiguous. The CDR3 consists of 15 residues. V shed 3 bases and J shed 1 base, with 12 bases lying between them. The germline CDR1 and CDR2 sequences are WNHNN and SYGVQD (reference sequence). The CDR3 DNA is TGCGCCAGCAGTGATTACCAAGGGCGGAACACTGAAGCTTTCTTT. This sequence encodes CASSDYQGRNTEAFF.

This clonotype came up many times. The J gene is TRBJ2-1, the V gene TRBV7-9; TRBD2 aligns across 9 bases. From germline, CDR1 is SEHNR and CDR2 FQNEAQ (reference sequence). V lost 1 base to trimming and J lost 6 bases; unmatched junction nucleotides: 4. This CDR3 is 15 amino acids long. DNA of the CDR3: TGTGCCAGCAGCTTAGTGCGGGAGGGGGTCAATGAGCAGTTCTTC. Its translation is CASSLVREGVNEQFF. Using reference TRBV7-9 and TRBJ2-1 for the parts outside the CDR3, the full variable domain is DTGVSQNPRHKITKRGQNVTFRCDPISEHNRLYWYRQTLGQGPEFLTYFQNEAQLEKSRLLSDRFSAERPKGSFSTLEIQRTEQGDSAMYLCASSLVREGVNEQFFGPGTRLTVL.

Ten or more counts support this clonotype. The CDR3 here is CSAREEGGRRYEQYF. In nucleotides, the CDR3 is TGCAGTGCTAGAGAAGAGGGCGGGAGAAGGTACGAGCAGTACTTC. The chain carries TRBV20-1 and TRBJ2-7; 7 nucleotides match TRBD2. Per the germline V gene, CDR1 is DFQATT and CDR2 is SNEGSKA (reference sequence). The CDR3 runs to 15 residues. V trimming: 0 bases; J trimming: 4 bases; junction bases outside the gene matches: 9.

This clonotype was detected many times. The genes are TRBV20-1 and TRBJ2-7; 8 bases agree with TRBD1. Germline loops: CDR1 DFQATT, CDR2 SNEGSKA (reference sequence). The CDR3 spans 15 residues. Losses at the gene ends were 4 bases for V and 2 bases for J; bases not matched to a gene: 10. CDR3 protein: CSATPTGTGAYEQYF. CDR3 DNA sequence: TGCAGTGCTACCCCAACAGGGACAGGAGCCTACGAGCAGTACTTC.

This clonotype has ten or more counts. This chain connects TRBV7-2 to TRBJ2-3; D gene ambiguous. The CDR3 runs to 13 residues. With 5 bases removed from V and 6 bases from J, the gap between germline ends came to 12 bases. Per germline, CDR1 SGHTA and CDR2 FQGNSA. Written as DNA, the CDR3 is TGTGCCAGCAGCCATCTTTCCTGGGATACGCAGTATTTT. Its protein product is CASSHLSWDTQYF.

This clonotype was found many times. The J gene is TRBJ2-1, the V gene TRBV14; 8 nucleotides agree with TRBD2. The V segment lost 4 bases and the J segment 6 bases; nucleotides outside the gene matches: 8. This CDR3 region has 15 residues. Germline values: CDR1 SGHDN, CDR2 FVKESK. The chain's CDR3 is CASSRAGELLNEQFF. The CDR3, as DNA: TGTGCCAGCAGCCGAGCGGGAGAGCTTCTCAATGAGCAGTTCTTC. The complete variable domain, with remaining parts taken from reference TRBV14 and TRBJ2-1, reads EAGVTQFPSHSVIEKGQTVTLRCDPISGHDNLYWYRRVMGKEIKFLLHFVKESKQDESGMPNNRFLAERTGGTYSTLKVQPAELEDSGVYFCASSRAGELLNEQFFGPGTRLTVL.

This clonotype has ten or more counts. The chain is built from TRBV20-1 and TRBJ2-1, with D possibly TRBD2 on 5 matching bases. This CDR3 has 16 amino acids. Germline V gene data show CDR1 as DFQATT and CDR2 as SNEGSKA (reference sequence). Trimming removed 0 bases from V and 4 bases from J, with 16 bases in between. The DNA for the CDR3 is TGCAGTGCTAGAGATACGGGGTTCGCGGATTACAATGAGCAGTTCTTC. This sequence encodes CSARDTGFADYNEQFF.